One sample yielded the 5 T cell receptor beta chains listed below, sequenced in a study of cytotoxic CD8 clonotypes in ibrutinib-treated CLL. The repertoire was sequenced with immunoSEQ multiplex PCR; TCRdb's copy has only in-frame clones and lacks some. The top ten hold around an eighth of the sample, which has more than 150,000 clones, around 72% seen once. This sample comprised PBMCs, obtained after 24 months of ibrutinib treatment. Receptors were obtained from a human donor with chronic lymphocytic leukemia.

J is TRBJ2-1 and V is TRBV11-2; 7 bases agree with TRBD2. The length of the CDR3 is 17 residues. Germline V gene sequence: CDR1 SGHAT, CDR2 FQNNGV. The ends lost 0 bases at V and 3 bases at J; junction bases unmatched: 8. CDR3 sequence reads: CASSLDREAGYYNEQFF. CDR3 coding DNA: TGTGCCAGCAGCTTAGATCGGGAGGCGGGTTACTACAATGAGCAGTTCTTC.

This chain connects TRBV5-4 to TRBJ2-7; TRBD2 aligns across 7 bases. Germline CDR1 reads SGHNT; CDR2 reads YYREEE (reference sequence). The CDR3 spans 13 residues. The trim removed 3 bases at V and 3 bases at J, leaving 3 bases unmatched. Here the CDR3 reads CASSWEGIYEQYF. Written as DNA, the CDR3 is TGTGCCAGCAGCTGGGAGGGTATCTACGAGCAGTACTTC.

This chain links TRBV27 with TRBJ2-7; TRBD1 matches 8 bases. Germline CDR1 reads MNHEY; CDR2 reads SMNVEV (reference sequence). V shed 2 bases, J shed 4 bases, and the junction held 13 bases outside the gene matches. CDR3 length: 17 residues. The CDR3 here is CASSLTPNDRGRYEQYF. The CDR3 DNA sequence: TGTGCCAGCAGTTTAACCCCGAACGACAGGGGCAGGTACGAGCAGTACTTC.

This clone was detected a few times. The chain is built from TRBV5-1 and TRBJ1-2, with 9 positions matching TRBD1. Trimming at V came to 7 bases and at J to 3 bases, leaving 7 bases not matched to a gene. The germline V gene has CDR1 SGHRS and CDR2 YFSETQ. The CDR3 has 14 amino acids. Here the CDR3 DNA reads TGCGCCAGCCGCACAGGGGGCTTTGACTATGGCTACACCTTC. Amino acids: CASRTGGFDYGYTF.

The chain couples TRBV15 to TRBJ2-5; D not resolved. Trimming pared 1 base from V and 6 bases from J, leaving 9 bases between. CDR1 and CDR2 from the germline V gene are LNHNV and YYDKDF (reference sequence). The CDR3 contains 13 residues. CDR3: CATSRGSSKTQYF. The CDR3 DNA sequence: TGTGCCACCAGCAGAGGGAGTAGTAAGACCCAGTACTTC.